This passage covers 4 T cell receptor beta chains from one sample sequenced in a study of blood T cells in healthy people across ages. A second PCR of 7 to 11 cycles used a sample-barcoded 5' primer and a J-beta primer mix. TCRdb re-derived calls from the 5' RACE reads in MiXCR, one entry per CDR3 protein. The table includes almost 1 million distinct CDR3 sequences, around 54% detected once. The sequencing input was blood. The receptors here all came from an older woman in good health.

This rearrangement joins TRBV20-1 to TRBJ2-1, with 8 bases lining up with TRBD2. CDR1 and CDR2 from the germline V gene are DFQATT and SNEGSKA (reference sequence). V dropped 0 bases and J dropped 8; count of bases not matched to a gene: 15. The CDR3 has 17 amino acids. The CDR3 region is CSARDIAWTKREYEQFF. CDR3 in DNA: TGCAGTGCTAGAGATATAGCCTGGACTAAGCGGGAGTATGAGCAGTTCTTC.

The J gene is TRBJ2-4, the V gene TRBV7-2; 12 nucleotides agree with TRBD2. CDR1 is SGHTA and CDR2 is FQGNSA in the germline V gene. The CDR3 has 18 residues. J was trimmed by 3 bases and V by 0 bases; bases with no gene match: 6. The CDR3: CASSLAPSGGVGKNIQYF. The CDR3 coding sequence is TGTGCCAGCAGCTTAGCGCCTAGCGGGGGGGTAGGCAAAAACATTCAGTACTTC.

The chain recombines TRBV6-2 or TRBV6-3 with TRBJ2-7; the D gene could be TRBD1 or TRBD2 (5 bases each). The CDR3 has 15 residues. The ends were cut back, 3 bases at V and 8 bases at J, with 20 bases in the middle. The germline V gene has CDR1 MNHEY and CDR2 SVGEGT. CDR3 amino acids: CASSYLPGPRTKQYF. The DNA of the CDR3 is TGTGCCAGCAGTTATTTGCCGGGACCGAGGACAAAGCAGTACTTC.

Remarks on this clonotype: At one of its ends the junction is not consistent with the germline gene, which may arise from a read error. This chain connects TRBV29-1 to TRBJ1-2; perhaps TRBD1 as D (5 bases). CDR3 length: 11 residues. Germline-derived CDR1 and CDR2 are SQVTM and ANQGSEA. The CDR3 DNA is TGCAGCGTCGAAGACAGCCATGGCTACACCTTC. As protein: CSVEDSHGYTF.